This entry lists 6 T cell receptor beta chains sequenced from one sample in a study of cytomegalovirus exposure and HLA in healthy donors. The PCR ran on 60 Vbeta and 13 Jbeta primers. The table came from immunoSEQ multiplex PCR; TCRdb's copy has only in-frame clones and leaves some out. The table includes roughly 230,000 clones, over 90% detected once. Material: PBMCs. Receptors were obtained from a girl aged 2 to 10 in good health and CMV-seronegative.

V gene TRBV30 combines with J gene TRBJ2-5; TRBD1 might be the D (6 bases). The germline gives CDR1 GTSNPN, CDR2 SVGIG (reference sequence). There are 13 residues in the CDR3. V dropped 1 base and J dropped 5 bases, with 11 bases sitting between them. CDR3: CAWSGARGETQYF. In nucleotides, the CDR3 is TGTGCCTGGAGTGGGGCCAGGGGTGAGACCCAGTACTTC.

The rearrangement uses TRBV7-3 and TRBJ1-2, with a possible D match to TRBD1 (6 bases). Between the trimmed V and J ends, which lost 5 bases and 8 bases, there was a span of 18 bases. CDR1 SGHTA and CDR2 FQGTGA come from the germline V gene. There are 14 residues in the CDR3. The CDR3 region has the DNA TGTGCCAGCAGCCTTGGAGTTCAGGGGCAGGGCTACACCTTC. Amino acids: CASSLGVQGQGYTF.

The rearrangement links TRBV18 to TRBJ1-1; D is unresolved. Trimming left V 3 bases short and J 2 bases short, with 7 bases between. The germline gives CDR1 KGHSH, CDR2 LQKENI. The length of the CDR3 is 13 residues. The CDR3 DNA sequence: TGTGCCAGCTCACCTCAGGTTAACACTGAAGCTTTCTTT. As protein: CASSPQVNTEAFF.

This chain connects TRBV7-6 to TRBJ2-2, with 12 positions matching TRBD1. The CDR3 is 16 residues long. CDR1 is SGHVS and CDR2 is FNYEAQ in the germline V gene. Trimming took 3 bases from V and 7 from J; bases not matched to a gene: 6. CDR3 loop: CASSFVGTGGGGELFF. As DNA, the CDR3 is TGTGCCAGCAGCTTTGTCGGGACAGGGGGCGGCGGGGAGCTGTTTTTT. Full variable domain (remainder filled in from reference TRBV7-6 and TRBJ2-2): GAGVSQSPRYKVTKRGQDVALRCDPISGHVSLYWYRQALGQGPEFLTYFNYEAQQDKSGLPNDRFSAERPEGSISTLTIQRTEQRDSAMYRCASSFVGTGGGGELFFGEGSRLTVL.

The V and J genes are TRBV4-1 and TRBJ1-1, with 10 bases fitting TRBD1. The germline V gene encodes CDR1 MGHRA and CDR2 YSYEKL. This CDR3 contains 17 residues. With V trimmed by 3 bases and J by 3 bases, 10 bases remained unmatched. This CDR3 is CASSHKGTGVLDTEAFF. CDR3 DNA: TGCGCCAGCAGCCATAAGGGGACAGGGGTTTTGGACACTGAAGCTTTCTTT.

The rearrangement uses TRBV30 and TRBJ2-3, with 12 bases aligning to TRBD1. The V segment lost 1 base and the J segment 4 bases; nucleotides outside the gene matches: 6. The CDR3 sequence is 16 residues long. Germline CDR1 GTSNPN, CDR2 SVGIG (reference sequence). The CDR3 DNA sequence: TGTGCCTGGAGTGAGGGGGACAGGGGGCCCGCAGATACGCAGTATTTT. Translated, it gives CAWSEGDRGPADTQYF. Filled out from reference TRBV30 and TRBJ2-3, the complete variable domain reads SQTIHQWPATLVQPVGSPLSLECTVEGTSNPNLYWYRQAAGRGLQLLFYSVGIGQISSEVPQNLSASRPQDRQFILSSKKLLLSDSGFYLCAWSEGDRGPADTQYFGPGTRLTVL.